The 9 T cell receptor beta chains reported below all come from one sample, sequenced in a study of shared clonotypes between healthy human individuals. The assay was immunoSEQ multiplex PCR, and TCRdb's table has in-frame clones only and misses some. The data show 2 million to 2.5 million clones, 92% seen once. Sequenced sample: naive CD4+ T cells from PBMCs. Subset noted: CD45RA+ positively selected. The receptors were sampled from a young man in good health. Some clones in this sample may be carry-over from other donors' samples.

The chain has TRBV2 and TRBJ2-1; 14 bases are shared with TRBD2. Germline V lookup: CDR1 SNHLY, CDR2 FYNNEI. J was trimmed by 7 bases and V by 7 bases; bases with no gene match: 6. The CDR3 has 15 residues. The CDR3 nucleotides read TGTGCCAGCATGACTAGCGGGAGGGCCGGGAATGAGCAGTTCTTC. Protein product: CASMTSGRAGNEQFF.

This clone showed up just once. The chain carries TRBV29-1 and TRBJ2-7, with TRBD2 matching 7 bases. The germline CDR1 and CDR2 sequences are SQVTM and ANQGSEA. The CDR3 consists of 13 residues. V gave up 6 bases and J gave up 3 bases; unmatched junction bases: 8. DNA for the CDR3: TGCAGCGTCCGGGAGGCTAGCGGCTACGAGCAGTACTTC. Its protein product is CSVREASGYEQYF.

The gene calls are TRBV28 and TRBJ2-2, with TRBD2 identical over 7 bases. CDR3 length equals 13 residues. After removal of 5 bases from V and 6 bases from J, the junction contained 3 bases not matched to a gene. Germline CDR1 MDHEN, CDR2 SYDVKM. CDR3 nucleotide sequence: TGTGCCAGCAGTCGGGCGGGGGCCGGGGAGCTGTTTTTT. Residues: CASSRAGAGELFF.

This clone was seen a few times. The chain couples TRBV20-1 to TRBJ1-1; no clear D gene. This CDR3 region has 11 residues. The germline CDR1 and CDR2 sequences are DFQATT and SNEGSKA (reference sequence). Trimming stripped 0 bases from V and 10 bases from J, with 9 bases between. The DNA of the CDR3 is TGCAGTGCTAGAGATCCCACGGGAGCTTTCTTT. This codes for CSARDPTGAFF.

This chain links TRBV9 with TRBJ1-2; D is unresolved. Germline V gene lookup returns CDR1 SGDLS and CDR2 YYNGEE. The CDR3 runs to 15 residues. V was clipped by 0 bases and J by 5 bases, with 14 bases between them. In DNA form, the CDR3 reads TGTGCCAGCAGCGTAGGTGGGTCCCTCGGGTATGGCTACACCTTC. Translating gives CASSVGGSLGYGYTF. The full variable domain, its missing parts supplied by reference TRBV9 and TRBJ1-2, is DSGVTQTPKHLITATGQRVTLRCSPRSGDLSVYWYQQSLDQGLQFLIQYYNGEERAKGNILERFSAQQFPDLHSELNLSSLELGDSALYFCASSVGGSLGYGYTFGSGTRLTVV.

The V and J genes are TRBV28 and TRBJ2-7; the match to TRBD1 covers 10 bases. With V trimmed by 5 bases and J by 0 bases, 7 bases remained unmatched. CDR1 is MDHEN and CDR2 is SYDVKM in the germline V gene. The CDR3 runs to 16 residues. CDR3 sequence (DNA): TGTGCCAGCAGTCCACCGGGACAGGGGTACTCCTACGAGCAGTACTTC. It specifies CASSPPGQGYSYEQYF.

This chain links TRBV7-9 with TRBJ2-5; the D gene is possibly TRBD1 (5 bases). CDR3 size: 14 residues. Trimming stripped 4 bases from V and 4 bases from J, with 13 bases between. Germline V CDR1 and CDR2: SEHNR, FQNEAQ (reference sequence). The CDR3 DNA follows: TGTGCCAGCAGCTCCGTTGGGGCCTCAGAGACCCAGTACTTC. Its protein is CASSSVGASETQYF.

This clone was seen a single time. V gene TRBV5-1 combines with J gene TRBJ1-5; D possibly corresponds to TRBD1 (6 bases). V was cut by 4 bases and J by 5 bases, with 10 bases left in between. The germline V gene encodes CDR1 SGHRS and CDR2 YFSETQ. There are 13 residues in the CDR3. The CDR3 nucleotides are TGCGCCAGCAGCCGGGACACTGATCAGCCCCAGCATTTT. Translation gives CASSRDTDQPQHF.

V usage is TRBV28 and J usage is TRBJ2-7; a weak D match, TRBD1 (7 bases). The CDR3 totals 13 residues. Germline V gene data show CDR1 as MDHEN and CDR2 as SYDVKM. With 3 bases removed from V and 6 bases from J, the gap between germline ends came to 12 bases. The CDR3 DNA reads TGTGCCAGCAGTTTGATCAGGGGGGCCGAGCAGTACTTC. It is translated as CASSLIRGAEQYF. Drawing the rest from reference TRBV28 and TRBJ2-7, the complete variable domain is DVKVTQSSRYLVKRTGEKVFLECVQDMDHENMFWYRQDPGLGLRLIYFSYDVKMKEKGDIPEGYSVSREKKERFSLILESASTNQTSMYLCASSLIRGAEQYFGPGTRLTVT.